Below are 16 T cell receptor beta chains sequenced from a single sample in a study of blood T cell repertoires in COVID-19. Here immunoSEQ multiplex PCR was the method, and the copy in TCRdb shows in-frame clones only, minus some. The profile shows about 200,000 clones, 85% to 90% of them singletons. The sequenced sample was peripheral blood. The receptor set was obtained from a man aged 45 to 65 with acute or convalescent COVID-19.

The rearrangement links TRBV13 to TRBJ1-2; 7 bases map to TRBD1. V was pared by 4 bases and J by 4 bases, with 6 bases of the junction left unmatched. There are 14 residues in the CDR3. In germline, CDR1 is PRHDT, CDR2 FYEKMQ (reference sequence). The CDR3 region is CASSSPRTGYGYTF. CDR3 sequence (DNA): TGTGCCAGCAGCTCTCCCCGGACAGGCTATGGCTACACCTTC. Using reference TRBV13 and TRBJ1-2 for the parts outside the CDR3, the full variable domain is AAGVIQSPRHLIKEKRETATLKCYPIPRHDTVYWYQQGPGQDPQFLISFYEKMQSDKGSIPDRFSAQQFSDYHSELNMSSLELGDSALYFCASSSPRTGYGYTFGSGTRLTVV.

The CDR3 protein is CASSQTPVGDEQYF. As DNA, the CDR3 is TGCGCCAGCAGCCAAACCCCGGTAGGGGACGAGCAGTACTTC. The chain is built from TRBV4-1 and TRBJ2-7, with a possible D match to TRBD1 (5 bases). CDR1 is MGHRA, CDR2 YSYEKL, per germline. The germline V and J ends were trimmed by 2 bases and 5 bases, with 13 bases remaining between them. The CDR3 covers 14 residues.

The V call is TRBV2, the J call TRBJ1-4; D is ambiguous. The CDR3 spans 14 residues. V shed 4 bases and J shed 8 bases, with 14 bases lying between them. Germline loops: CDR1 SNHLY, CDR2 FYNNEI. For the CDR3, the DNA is TGTGCCAGCAGTGGGCAGGTGCCTGGGGAAAAACTGTTTTTT. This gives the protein CASSGQVPGEKLFF.

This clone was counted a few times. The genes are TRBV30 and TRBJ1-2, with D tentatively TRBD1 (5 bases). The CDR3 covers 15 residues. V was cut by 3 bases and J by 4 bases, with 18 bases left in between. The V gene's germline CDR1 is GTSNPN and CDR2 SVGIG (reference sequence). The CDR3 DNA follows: TGTGCCTGGAGAGGTGTGGCAGGGAAGACCTATGGCTACACCTTC. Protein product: CAWRGVAGKTYGYTF.

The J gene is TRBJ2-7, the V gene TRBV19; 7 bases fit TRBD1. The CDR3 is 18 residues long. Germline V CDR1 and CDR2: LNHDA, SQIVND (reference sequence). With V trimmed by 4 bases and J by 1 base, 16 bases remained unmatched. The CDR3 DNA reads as TGTGCCAGTAGTAGCACTACAGGGGTGGCAAAGCGTTCCTACGAGCAGTACTTC. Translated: CASSSTTGVAKRSYEQYF.

The CDR3 DNA is TGTGCCACCAGCAGAGATAGGGGGAACAGGGAGTATGGCTACACCTTC. Translation gives CATSRDRGNREYGYTF. This chain uses TRBV15 with TRBJ1-2, with D possibly TRBD1 on 6 matching bases. Germline V CDR1 and CDR2: LNHNV, YYDKDF (reference sequence). The CDR3 totals 16 residues. Deletions cut 0 bases from V and 5 bases from J, with 16 bases between. The full variable domain, its missing parts supplied by reference TRBV15 and TRBJ1-2, is DAMVIQNPRYQVTQFGKPVTLSCSQTLNHNVMYWYQQKSSQAPKLLFHYYDKDFNNEADTPDNFQSRRPNTSFCFLDIRSPGLGDTAMYLCATSRDRGNREYGYTFGSGTRLTVV.

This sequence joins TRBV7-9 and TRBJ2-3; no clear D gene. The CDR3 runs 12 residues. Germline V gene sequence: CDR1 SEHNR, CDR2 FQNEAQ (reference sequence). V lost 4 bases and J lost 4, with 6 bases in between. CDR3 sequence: CASSSDSDTQYF. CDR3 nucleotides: TGTGCCAGCAGCTCTGACTCAGATACGCAGTATTTT.

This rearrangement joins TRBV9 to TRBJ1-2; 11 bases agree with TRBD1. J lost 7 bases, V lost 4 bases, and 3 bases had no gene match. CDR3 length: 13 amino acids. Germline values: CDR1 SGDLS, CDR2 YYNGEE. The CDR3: CASSQDRGLGYTF. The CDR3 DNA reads TGTGCCAGCAGCCAGGACAGGGGGCTTGGCTACACCTTC.

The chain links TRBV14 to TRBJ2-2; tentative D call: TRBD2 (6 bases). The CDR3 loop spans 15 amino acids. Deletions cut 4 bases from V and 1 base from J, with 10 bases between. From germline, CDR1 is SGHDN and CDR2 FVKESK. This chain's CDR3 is CASSLPGVNTGELFF. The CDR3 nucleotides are TGTGCCAGCAGCCTTCCGGGAGTGAACACCGGGGAGCTGTTTTTT.

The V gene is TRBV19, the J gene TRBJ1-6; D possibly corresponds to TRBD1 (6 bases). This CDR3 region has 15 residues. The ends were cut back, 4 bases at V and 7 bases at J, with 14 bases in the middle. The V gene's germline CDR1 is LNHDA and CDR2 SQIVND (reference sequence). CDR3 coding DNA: TGTGCCAGTAGTACATCAGGACAGTCGAATTCACCCCTCCACTTT. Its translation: CASSTSGQSNSPLHF.

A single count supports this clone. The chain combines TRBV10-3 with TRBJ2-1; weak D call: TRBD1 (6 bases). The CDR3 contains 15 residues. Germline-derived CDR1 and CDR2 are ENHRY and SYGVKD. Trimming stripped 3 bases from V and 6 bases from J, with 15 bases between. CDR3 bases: TGTGCCATCAGTGACCCGGGGTGGGGGCCCAATGAGCAGTTCTTC. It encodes CAISDPGWGPNEQFF.

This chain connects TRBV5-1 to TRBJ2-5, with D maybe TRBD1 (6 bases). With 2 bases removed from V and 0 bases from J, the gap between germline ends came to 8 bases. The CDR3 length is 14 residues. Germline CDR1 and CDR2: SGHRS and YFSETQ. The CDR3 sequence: CASSFGQNQETQYF. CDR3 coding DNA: TGCGCCAGCAGCTTTGGACAGAACCAAGAGACCCAGTACTTC.

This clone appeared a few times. The CDR3 loop reads CASSQGAGGYGYTF. The CDR3 DNA reads as TGCGCCAGCAGCCAAGGTGCAGGGGGCTATGGCTACACCTTC. This sequence joins TRBV4-1 and TRBJ1-2, with 7 bases lining up with TRBD1. There are 14 residues in the CDR3. The germline V gene encodes CDR1 MGHRA and CDR2 YSYEKL. Germline trimming cut 1 base from V and 4 bases from J; bases unmatched to any gene: 3.

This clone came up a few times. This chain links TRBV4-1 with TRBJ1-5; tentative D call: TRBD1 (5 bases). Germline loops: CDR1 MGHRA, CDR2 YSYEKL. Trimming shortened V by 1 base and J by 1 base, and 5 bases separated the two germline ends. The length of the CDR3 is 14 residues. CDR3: CASSQGQSNQPQHF. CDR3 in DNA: TGCGCCAGCAGCCAAGGACAGAGCAATCAGCCCCAGCATTTT.

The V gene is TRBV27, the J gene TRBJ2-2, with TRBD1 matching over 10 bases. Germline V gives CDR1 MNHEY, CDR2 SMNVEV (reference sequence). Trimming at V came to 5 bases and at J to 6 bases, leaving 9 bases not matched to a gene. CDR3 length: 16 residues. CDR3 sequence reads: CASSGPGQGLSGELFF. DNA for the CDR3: TGTGCCAGCAGTGGACCGGGACAGGGGCTATCCGGGGAGCTGTTTTTT.

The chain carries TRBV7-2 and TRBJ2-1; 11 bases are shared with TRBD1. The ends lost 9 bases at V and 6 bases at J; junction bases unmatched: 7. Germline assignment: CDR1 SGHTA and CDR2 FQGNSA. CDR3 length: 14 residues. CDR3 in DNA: TGTGCCAGTAGGACAGGGGGCAGGCGCAATGAGCAGTTCTTC. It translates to CASRTGGRRNEQFF.